This TCR beta chain stems from a study of OX40 agonist ivuxolimab in advanced cancers. Notes on the study in general: Determination of antigen specificity was not performed for the expanded peripheral T cells. Both CD4+ and CD8+ T cell populations in blood had undergone clonal expansion by week 6 at 0.1 to 3.0 mg/kg.

Measured with immunoSEQ multiplex PCR; TCRdb has only the in-frame clones, and not every one. The data show under 150,000 clones, just over 90% seen once. Only one count was recorded for this clone. Its specificity is not known. Trimming stripped 3 bases from V and 4 bases from J, with 10 bases between. CDR3 size: 14 residues. Looked up from germline, CDR1 is SGHTA and CDR2 is FQGNSA. The sequences come from CD4+ or CD8+ T cells sorted from blood, collected in a trial of the OX40 agonist ivuxolimab. This sequence originates from an adult with an advanced solid tumor such as melanoma, head and neck, liver or kidney cancer. V and J are TRBV7-2 and TRBJ1-3; tentatively, D is TRBD1 (6 bases). CDR3 protein: CASSFGTSGNTIYF. CDR3 in DNA: TGTGCCAGCAGCTTCGGGACATCCGGAAACACCATATATTTT.